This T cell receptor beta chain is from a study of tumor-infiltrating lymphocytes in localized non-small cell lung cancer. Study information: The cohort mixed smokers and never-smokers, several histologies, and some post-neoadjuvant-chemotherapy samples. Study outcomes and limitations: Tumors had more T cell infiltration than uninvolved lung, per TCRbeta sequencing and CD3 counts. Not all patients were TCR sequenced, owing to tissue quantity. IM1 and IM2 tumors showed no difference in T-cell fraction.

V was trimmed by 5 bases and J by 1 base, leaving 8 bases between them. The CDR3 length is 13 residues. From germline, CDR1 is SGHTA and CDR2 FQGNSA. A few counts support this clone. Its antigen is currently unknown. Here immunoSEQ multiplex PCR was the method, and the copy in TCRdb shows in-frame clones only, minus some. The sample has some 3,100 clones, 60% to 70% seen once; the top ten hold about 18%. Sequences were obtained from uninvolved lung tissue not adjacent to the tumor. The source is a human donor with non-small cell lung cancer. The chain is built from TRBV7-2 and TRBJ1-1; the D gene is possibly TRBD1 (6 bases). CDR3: CASSRTENTEAFF. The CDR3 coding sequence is TGTGCCAGCAGCCGGACAGAGAACACTGAAGCTTTCTTT.